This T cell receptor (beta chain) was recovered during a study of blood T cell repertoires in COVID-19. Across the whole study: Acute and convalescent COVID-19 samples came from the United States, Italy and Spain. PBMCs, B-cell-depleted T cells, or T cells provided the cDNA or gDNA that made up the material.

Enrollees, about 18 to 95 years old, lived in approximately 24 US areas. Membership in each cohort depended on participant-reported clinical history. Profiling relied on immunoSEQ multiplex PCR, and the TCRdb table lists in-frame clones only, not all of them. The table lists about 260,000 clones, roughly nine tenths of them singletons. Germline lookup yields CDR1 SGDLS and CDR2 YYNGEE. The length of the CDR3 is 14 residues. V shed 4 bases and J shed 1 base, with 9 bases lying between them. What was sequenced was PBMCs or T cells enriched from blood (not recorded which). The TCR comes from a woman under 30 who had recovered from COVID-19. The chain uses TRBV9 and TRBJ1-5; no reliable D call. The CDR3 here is CASSPTGSNQPQHF. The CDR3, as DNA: TGTGCCAGCAGCCCCACGGGGAGCAATCAGCCCCAGCATTTT.